This entry concerns a single T cell receptor (beta chain). Germline lookup yields CDR1 SGHTA and CDR2 FQGNSA. Trimming removed 5 bases from V and 5 bases from J; junction bases left unmatched: 11. The CDR3 covers 15 residues. Each of the donors had roughly 9.3 milliliters of peripheral blood drawn into EDTA-treated Vacutainer tubes. For the second PCR, which ran for about 6 to 11 cycles, a sample-barcoded 5' primer and a J-beta primer mix were used. A single record per CDR3 protein comes from TCRdb applying MiXCR to the 5' RACE reads. Here the sample spans 630,000 or so distinct CDR3 sequences, approximately 30% being singletons. This sample is part of a study of blood T cells in healthy people across ages.

What was sequenced was blood. The sequence was collected from a woman older than 75 in good health. This rearrangement joins TRBV7-2 to TRBJ2-5; 7 nucleotides agree with TRBD2. The CDR3 region is CASSRRRLAVETQYF. The CDR3 DNA sequence: TGTGCCAGCAGCCGCCGCCGGCTAGCGGTGGAGACCCAGTACTTC.